Below, 6 T cell receptor beta chains from the same sample are listed, as sequenced in a study of identical twins. TCRdb used MiXCR to reprocess the 5' RACE reads, holding one entry per CDR3 protein. The sample has 500,000 to 650,000 distinct CDR3 sequences, under 8.5% seen once. The sample was also reused in another study, on yellow fever vaccine responses in identical twins.

Material for sequencing was PBMCs. These receptors all stem from a woman between 18 and 29 years old in good health.

The chain has TRBV6-1 and TRBJ1-1, with a weak D call TRBD1 (5 bases). V was trimmed by 2 bases and J by 0 bases, leaving 10 bases between them. The CDR3 sequence is 15 residues long. Germline-derived CDR1 and CDR2 are MNHNS and SASEGT. The CDR3 region has the DNA TGTGCCAGCAGTGAACGGGGCAGGGTGAACACTGAAGCTTTCTTT. This sequence encodes CASSERGRVNTEAFF.

The CDR3 reads CSARLGGGTGNYEQYV. The CDR3, as DNA: TGCAGTGCTAGACTTGGGGGGGGGACAGGAAACTACGAGCAGTACGTC. The V and J genes are TRBV20-1 and TRBJ2-7; D perhaps matches TRBD1 (8 bases). V was cut by 2 bases and J by 3 bases, with 20 bases left in between. Germline CDR1 is DFQATT and CDR2 is SNEGSKA (reference sequence). CDR3 size: 16 residues.

This clonotype was observed many times. The V call is TRBV12-3 or TRBV12-4, the J call TRBJ2-5; the D gene is possibly TRBD2 (5 bases). The V and J ends lost 2 bases and 1 base respectively, with 8 bases between them. The CDR3 has 14 amino acids. The CDR3 DNA is TGTGCCAGCAGTTTACGAGGACTCCAAGAGACCCAGTACTTC. Translating gives CASSLRGLQETQYF.

The chain recombines TRBV10-3 with TRBJ1-2; the D gene is possibly TRBD1 (5 bases). The CDR3 has 16 amino acids. CDR1 and CDR2 (germline): ENHRY, SYGVKD. Trimming removed 5 bases from V and 6 bases from J, with 22 bases in between. As DNA, the CDR3 is TGTGCCATCAGTCGATCGGGACGGAACGAGACGAATGGCTACACCTTC. This gives the protein CAISRSGRNETNGYTF.

This clonotype was counted between two and nine times. The chain is built from TRBV10-3 and TRBJ2-3; 8 nucleotides match TRBD1. The germline V gene has CDR1 ENHRY and CDR2 SYGVKD. V trimming: 8 bases; J trimming: 6 bases; junction bases outside the gene matches: 10. The CDR3 is 14 amino acids. CDR3 DNA: TGTGCCATCGAGCGTGCCAGGGGGCTTGATACGCAGTATTTT. It yields the protein CAIERARGLDTQYF.

This clonotype was found a few times. The chain uses TRBV3-1 and TRBJ2-3; D may be TRBD1 or TRBD2 (5 bases each). CDR3 size: 15 residues. Per the germline V gene, CDR1 is LGHDT and CDR2 is YNNKEL (reference sequence). V lost 7 bases, J lost 2 bases, and 16 bases lay in between. The DNA of the CDR3 is TGTGCCAGCACGCCAGGGACGGAAAACACAGATACGCAGTATTTT. Translating it yields CASTPGTENTDTQYF.